The 29 T cell receptor beta chains presented below share a single source sample, sequenced in a study of OX40 agonist ivuxolimab in advanced cancers. The method was immunoSEQ multiplex PCR; TCRdb's version includes in-frame clones alone and lacks a portion of them. This table holds approximately 3,000 clones, 80% found once. The sample consisted of CD4+ or CD8+ T cells sorted from blood, taken in a trial of the OX40 agonist ivuxolimab. All receptors come from an adult with an advanced solid tumor such as melanoma, head and neck, liver or kidney cancer.

This chain uses TRBV13 with TRBJ2-7, with D perhaps assigned TRBD1 or TRBD2 (5 bases each). Germline assignment: CDR1 PRHDT and CDR2 FYEKMQ (reference sequence). CDR3 length: 14 amino acids. Trimming removed 3 bases from V and 6 bases from J, with 15 bases in between. The CDR3 loop reads CASSLGHTGGEQYF. The CDR3 DNA reads TGTGCCAGCAGCTTGGGTCACACTGGGGGCGAGCAGTACTTC.

The rearrangement joins TRBV6-5 to TRBJ2-5; no clear D gene. The CDR3 is 14 amino acids. Germline V CDR1 and CDR2: MNHEY, SVGAGI. V shed 2 bases and J shed 3 bases, with 10 bases lying between them. The CDR3 loop is CASSYNLHKETQYF. CDR3 coding DNA: TGTGCCAGCAGTTACAACCTACACAAAGAGACCCAGTACTTC.

This clone was counted only a few times. V usage is TRBV7-3 and J usage is TRBJ2-3; weak D call: TRBD2 (6 bases). In germline, CDR1 is SGHTA, CDR2 FQGTGA. The germline V and J ends were trimmed by 5 bases and 0 bases, with 9 bases remaining between them. This CDR3 region has 14 residues. Here the CDR3 DNA reads TGTGCCAGCAGCCCTGGGGGGAGCACAGATACGCAGTATTTT. This codes for CASSPGGSTDTQYF.

The J gene is TRBJ2-7, the V gene TRBV6-6, with 8 bases that match TRBD1. The V segment lost 5 bases and the J segment 2 bases; nucleotides outside the gene matches: 2. Germline CDR1 is MNHNY and CDR2 is SVGAGI (reference sequence). CDR3 length: 13 residues. CDR3 residues: CASSQGQAYEQYF. Here the CDR3 DNA reads TGTGCCAGCAGTCAGGGACAGGCCTACGAGCAGTACTTC.

The V and J genes are TRBV9 and TRBJ1-1; D might be TRBD1 (5 bases). The CDR3 consists of 14 residues. V was trimmed by 3 bases and J by 5 bases, leaving 14 bases between them. Per germline, CDR1 SGDLS and CDR2 YYNGEE. CDR3 sequence: CASSDGRDVTEAFF. The CDR3 bases are TGTGCCAGCAGCGACGGGCGGGACGTAACTGAAGCTTTCTTT.

This chain connects TRBV19 to TRBJ2-1; TRBD2 agrees at 10 bases. There are 15 residues in the CDR3. In germline, CDR1 is LNHDA, CDR2 SQIVND (reference sequence). V was clipped by 7 bases and J by 0 bases; unmatched bases: 3. DNA for the CDR3: TGTGCCAGTACGCCTAGCGGGAGCTCCTACAATGAGCAGTTCTTC. Residues: CASTPSGSSYNEQFF.

The chain couples TRBV11-2 to TRBJ2-3, with a weak D call TRBD1 (5 bases). V gave up 1 base and J gave up 1 base, with 9 bases separating them. This CDR3 spans 15 amino acids. CDR1 is SGHAT and CDR2 is FQNNGV in the germline V gene. CDR3 residues: CASSLGRGGTDTQYF. The CDR3 nucleotides are TGTGCCAGCAGCTTAGGAAGGGGCGGCACAGATACGCAGTATTTT.

By share of the sample, this clone is medium-sized (0.01 to 0.1%). V gene TRBV4-1 combines with J gene TRBJ1-1; D uncertain. Trimming removed 1 base at V and 4 bases at J, with 10 bases between. The CDR3 has 14 residues. Germline CDR1 MGHRA, CDR2 YSYEKL. CDR3: CASSQASLPTEAFF. CDR3 coding DNA: TGCGCCAGCAGCCAAGCTAGCCTTCCCACTGAAGCTTTCTTT.

This chain links TRBV6-1 with TRBJ1-1, with D hard to call. From germline, CDR1 is MNHNS and CDR2 SASEGT. V was trimmed by 2 bases and J by 1 base, leaving 5 bases between them. The CDR3 spans 13 residues. Written as DNA, the CDR3 is TGTGCCAGCAGTGAAAGGGAGAACACTGAAGCTTTCTTT. This gives the protein CASSERENTEAFF.

In DNA, the CDR3 is TGCGCCAGCAGCCAAGACCTACAGGGGGCGCAGAACACTGAAGCTTTCTTT. Translating gives CASSQDLQGAQNTEAFF. The V call is TRBV4-1, the J call TRBJ1-1; 9 nucleotides align to TRBD1. Germline V gene lookup returns CDR1 MGHRA and CDR2 YSYEKL. J lost 1 base, V lost 0 bases, and 6 bases had no gene match. The CDR3 length is 17 residues.

V and J are TRBV6-5 and TRBJ2-1; the D call may be TRBD1 or TRBD2 (5 bases each). Germline CDR1 is MNHEY and CDR2 is SVGAGI. The CDR3 is 11 amino acids. Trimming left V 9 bases short and J 11 bases short, with 14 bases between. In DNA, the CDR3 is TGTGCCAGTTTGCTGGGGACCCAGCAGTTCTTC. Translating it yields CASLLGTQQFF.

The chain uses TRBV10-2 and TRBJ2-3; D gene uncertain. The V end was cut by 2 bases, the J end by 3 bases, with 0 bases between. CDR3 length: 11 amino acids. From germline, CDR1 is WSHSY and CDR2 SAAADI. Written as DNA, the CDR3 is TGCGCCAGCAGTGAGACAGATACGCAGTATTTT. It translates to CASSETDTQYF.

The gene calls are TRBV15 and TRBJ2-3; possible D gene TRBD1, 5 bases. Germline V CDR1 and CDR2: LNHNV, YYDKDF (reference sequence). The CDR3 contains 15 residues. V was clipped by 3 bases and J by 9 bases, with 19 bases between them. The CDR3 sequence is CATSRGQGLTATQYF. In DNA, the CDR3 is TGTGCCACCAGCAGGGGGCAGGGCCTAACAGCCACGCAGTATTTT. The full variable domain, with the rest looked up from reference TRBV15 and TRBJ2-3, is DAMVIQNPRYQVTQFGKPVTLSCSQTLNHNVMYWYQQKSSQAPKLLFHYYDKDFNNEADTPDNFQSRRPNTSFCFLDIRSPGLGDTAMYLCATSRGQGLTATQYFGPGTRLTVL.

V and J are TRBV7-9 and TRBJ2-6; no definite D call. Germline-derived CDR1 and CDR2 are SEHNR and FQNEAQ (reference sequence). CDR3 length equals 16 residues. The germline V and J ends were trimmed by 1 base and 0 bases, with 7 bases remaining between them. The CDR3 here is CASSLVGNSGANVLTF. In DNA form, the CDR3 reads TGTGCCAGCAGCTTAGTAGGGAACTCTGGGGCCAACGTCCTGACTTTC.

CDR3 residues: CASSLAETGSYQPQHF. DNA of the CDR3: TGTGCCAGCAGCTTGGCCGAGACAGGGTCTTACCAGCCCCAGCATTTT. The genes are TRBV5-8 and TRBJ1-5; 7 nucleotides line up with TRBD1. J lost 7 bases, V lost 0 bases, and 10 bases had no gene match. The CDR3 is made up of 16 amino acids. Germline-derived CDR1 and CDR2 are SGHTS and YDEGEE.

The CDR3 loop is CASSLGGPQYF. As DNA, the CDR3 is TGTGCCAGCAGCTTGGGGGGTCCGCAGTACTTC. The chain links TRBV5-6 to TRBJ2-7; no reliable D call. Trimming cost V 0 bases and J 9 bases, with 7 bases left between them. Germline V CDR1 and CDR2: SGHDT, YYEEEE. The CDR3 is made up of 11 amino acids.

This chain joins TRBV29-1 and TRBJ2-1; 7 nucleotides align to TRBD2. The germline CDR1 and CDR2 sequences are SQVTM and ANQGSEA. The CDR3 is made up of 16 amino acids. Trimming cost V 1 base and J 4 bases; bases outside gene matches: 10. The CDR3 bases are TGCAGCGTTGAAGGAGGGAGGGCAGGGATGTACAATGAGCAGTTCTTC. Its protein product is CSVEGGRAGMYNEQFF.

This chain links TRBV21-1 with TRBJ2-7; the table's D call, TRBD2, was not checked against the DNA. TRBV21-1 is labeled a pseudogene. The length of the CDR3 is 13 residues. The DNA for the CDR3 is TGTGCCAGCAGCAAAGGAGGTGCACTAGAGCAGTACTTC. It encodes CASSKGGALEQYF.

J is TRBJ1-2 and V is TRBV19, with 9 bases fitting TRBD1. After removal of 0 bases from V and 8 bases from J, the junction contained 7 bases not matched to a gene. The CDR3 covers 15 residues. Germline values: CDR1 LNHDA, CDR2 SQIVND (reference sequence). In DNA, the CDR3 is TGTGCCAGTAGTATAGAACAGACAGGGGGTAGCGGCTACACCTTC. This sequence encodes CASSIEQTGGSGYTF.

This rearrangement joins TRBV7-9 to TRBJ2-2, with D unresolved. Trimming pared 1 base from V and 1 base from J, leaving 1 base between. There are 13 residues in the CDR3. The germline gives CDR1 SEHNR, CDR2 FQNEAQ (reference sequence). The CDR3 nucleotides read TGTGCCAGCAGCTTAGAGAACACCGGGGAGCTGTTTTTT. Translating gives CASSLENTGELFF.

The chain links TRBV7-6 to TRBJ1-6, with TRBD1 matching 7 bases. The J segment lost 12 bases and the V segment lost 0 bases, leaving 5 bases of the junction unmatched. CDR1 SGHVS and CDR2 FNYEAQ come from the germline V gene. CDR3 size: 14 residues. The CDR3 nucleotides read TGTGCCAGCAGCTTAGCAGGGGGCGATAAACCCCTCCACTTT. This sequence encodes CASSLAGGDKPLHF.

V usage is TRBV4-1 and J usage is TRBJ2-7; D could derive from TRBD1 or TRBD2 (5 bases each). The germline gives CDR1 MGHRA, CDR2 YSYEKL. Trimming removed 0 bases from V and 0 bases from J, with 18 bases in between. The CDR3 has 18 residues. The CDR3 DNA reads as TGCGCCAGCAGCCAAGATATTAGGGTAGGGGAGAGCTCCTACGAGCAGTACTTC. This codes for CASSQDIRVGESSYEQYF.

This sequence joins TRBV11-2 and TRBJ2-3; D possibly corresponds to TRBD2 (5 bases). From germline, CDR1 is SGHAT and CDR2 FQNNGV. The CDR3 has 16 amino acids. V dropped 3 bases and J dropped 3 bases, with 16 bases sitting between them. The CDR3 region is CASSFGLGGGTDTQYF. The CDR3, as DNA: TGTGCCAGCAGCTTTGGGTTAGGAGGTGGGACAGATACGCAGTATTTT.

The V and J genes are TRBV13 and TRBJ2-7; tentatively, D is TRBD1 (6 bases). Germline assignment: CDR1 PRHDT and CDR2 FYEKMQ (reference sequence). V was trimmed by 0 bases and J by 2 bases, leaving 8 bases between them. This CDR3 spans 14 amino acids. The CDR3 DNA is TGTGCCAGCAGCTTAGGACAGGGCCCCTACGAGCAGTACTTC. This sequence encodes CASSLGQGPYEQYF.

The chain carries TRBV4-1 and TRBJ1-5; no clear D. CDR1 and CDR2 (germline): MGHRA, YSYEKL. V was shortened by 4 bases and J by 2 bases, with 12 bases between the two germline ends. The CDR3 has 15 amino acids. The CDR3 sequence is CASSPAASRNQPQHF. The CDR3 nucleotides are TGCGCCAGCAGCCCAGCGGCGTCTCGCAATCAGCCCCAGCATTTT.

V usage is TRBV4-1 and J usage is TRBJ2-2, with 9 positions matching TRBD1. The ends lost 4 bases at V and 0 bases at J; junction bases unmatched: 3. Germline-derived CDR1 and CDR2 are MGHRA and YSYEKL. The CDR3 totals 16 residues. The chain's CDR3 is CASSLTGGANTGELFF. CDR3 bases: TGCGCCAGCAGCCTCACAGGGGGCGCGAACACCGGGGAGCTGTTTTTT.

The CDR3 DNA reads TGTGCCAGCAGCTTAGTTTCTGAGAGGGGACAAGAGACCCAGTACTTC. Translated, it gives CASSLVSERGQETQYF. This sequence joins TRBV7-9 and TRBJ2-5; D might be TRBD1 or TRBD2, each matching 5 bases. CDR3 length: 16 amino acids. Germline V CDR1 and CDR2: SEHNR, FQNEAQ (reference sequence). V was cut by 1 base and J by 2 bases, with 14 bases left in between.

The V and J genes are TRBV6-1 and TRBJ2-1; D might be TRBD2 (5 bases). CDR3 length equals 14 residues. Trimming left V 7 bases short and J 2 bases short, with 12 bases between. The germline CDR1 and CDR2 sequences are MNHNS and SASEGT. The CDR3 is CASTIGDTYNEQFF. CDR3 nucleotides: TGTGCCAGCACAATCGGGGATACCTACAATGAGCAGTTCTTC.

The chain combines TRBV20-1 with TRBJ2-7, with a possible D match to TRBD2 (5 bases). The germline V gene has CDR1 DFQATT and CDR2 SNEGSKA (reference sequence). Trimming cost V 2 bases and J 4 bases, with 6 bases left between them. The CDR3 extends over 11 amino acids. The chain's CDR3 is CSARRGYEQYF. Here the CDR3 DNA reads TGCAGTGCTAGACGAGGGTACGAGCAGTACTTC.